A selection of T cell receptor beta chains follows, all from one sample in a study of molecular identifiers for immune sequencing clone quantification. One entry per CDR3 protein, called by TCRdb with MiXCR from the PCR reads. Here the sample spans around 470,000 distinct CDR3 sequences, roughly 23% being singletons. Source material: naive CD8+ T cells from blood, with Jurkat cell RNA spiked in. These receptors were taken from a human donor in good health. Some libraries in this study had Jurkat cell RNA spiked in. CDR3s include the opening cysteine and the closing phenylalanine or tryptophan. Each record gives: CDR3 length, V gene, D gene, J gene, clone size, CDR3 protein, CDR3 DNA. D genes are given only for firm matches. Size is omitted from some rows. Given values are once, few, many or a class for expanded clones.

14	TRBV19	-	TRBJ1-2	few	CAKTPDRITDGYTF	TGTGCCAAGACACCGGACAGAATAACCGATGGCTACACCTTC
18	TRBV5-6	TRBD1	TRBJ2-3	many	CASSLDLARTGFTDTQYF	TGTGCCAGCAGCTTGGACCTTGCTAGGACAGGGTTCACAGATACGCAGTATTTT
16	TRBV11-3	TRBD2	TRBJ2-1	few	CASSRTGTSANNEQFF	TGTGCCAGCAGCCGGACCGGGACTAGCGCAAACAATGAGCAGTTCTTC
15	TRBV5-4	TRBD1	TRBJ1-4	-	CAGSLSGTGYEKLFF	TGTGCCGGCAGCTTGTCTGGGACAGGGTATGAAAAACTGTTTTTT
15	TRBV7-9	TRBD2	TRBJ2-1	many	CASSLRTSGIGEQFF	TGTGCCAGCAGCTTGAGGACTAGCGGGATTGGTGAGCAGTTCTTC
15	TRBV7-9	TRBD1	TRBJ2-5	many	CASSADRGYQETQYF	TGTGCCAGCAGCGCGGACAGGGGCTACCAAGAGACCCAGTACTTC
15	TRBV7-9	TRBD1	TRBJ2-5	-	CASNSTDRGRETQYF	TGTGCCAGCAACTCCACCGACAGGGGGCGAGAGACCCAGTACTTC
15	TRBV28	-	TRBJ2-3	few	CASRRTLGGTDTQYF	TGTGCCAGCAGGCGGACACTTGGGGGCACAGATACGCAGTATTTT
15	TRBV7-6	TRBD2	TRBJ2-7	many	CASSVSGGSSYEQYF	TGTGCCAGCAGCGTGAGCGGGGGAAGCTCCTACGAGCAGTACTTC
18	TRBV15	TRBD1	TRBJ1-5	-	CATSRDRLRDRDDLPQHF	TGTGCCACCAGCAGAGATCGTCTCCGGGACAGGGACGATCTGCCCCAGCATTTT
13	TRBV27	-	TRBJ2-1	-	CASGDRIYNEQFF	TGTGCCAGCGGGGACCGGATTTACAATGAGCAGTTCTTC
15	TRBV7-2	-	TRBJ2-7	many	CASSLGLGITYEQYF	TGTGCCAGCAGCTTAGGACTAGGGATTACTTACGAGCAGTACTTC
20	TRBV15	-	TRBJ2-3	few	CATSIATGTYKEGTTDTQYF	TGTGCCACCAGCATCGCAACCGGGACATACAAAGAGGGCACCACAGATACGCAGTATTTT
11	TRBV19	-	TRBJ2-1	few	CASSMGGTPLF	TGTGCCAGTAGTATGGGCGGGACCCCGCTCTTC
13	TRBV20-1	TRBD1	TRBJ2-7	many	CSARGQGAHEQYF	TGCAGTGCTAGAGGGCAGGGGGCCCACGAGCAGTACTTC
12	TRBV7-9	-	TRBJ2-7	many	CASSQRGSEQYF	TGTGCCAGCAGCCAACGAGGCAGCGAGCAGTACTTC
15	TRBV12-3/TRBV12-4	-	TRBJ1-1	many	CASSLTGNANTEAFF	TGTGCCAGCAGTTTAACCGGTAACGCCAACACTGAAGCTTTCTTT
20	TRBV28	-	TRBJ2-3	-	CASSFIAVPIAGDSADTQYF	TGTGCCAGCAGTTTTATCGCGGTCCCCATCGCCGGGGATAGCGCAGATACGCAGTATTTT
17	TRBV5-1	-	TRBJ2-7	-	CASSLGGSRARPYEQYF	TGCGCCAGCAGCTTGGGAGGTAGCAGGGCGAGACCCTACGAGCAGTACTTC
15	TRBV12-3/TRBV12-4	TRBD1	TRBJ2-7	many	CASSSTGGVLYEQYF	TGTGCCAGCAGCTCTACAGGGGGTGTTCTCTACGAGCAGTACTTC
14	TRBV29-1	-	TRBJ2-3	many	CSAETGPSTDTQYF	TGCAGCGCTGAAACCGGGCCCAGCACGGATACGCAGTATTTT
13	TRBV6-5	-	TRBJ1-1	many	CASSYGGHTEAFF	TGTGCCAGCAGTTACGGGGGGCACACTGAAGCTTTCTTT
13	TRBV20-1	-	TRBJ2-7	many	CSARGVDPYEQYF	TGCAGTGCTAGAGGGGTGGATCCCTACGAGCAGTACTTC
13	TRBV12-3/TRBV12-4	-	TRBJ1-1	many	CASRWEDGTEAFF	TGTGCCAGCAGGTGGGAGGACGGGACTGAAGCTTTCTTT
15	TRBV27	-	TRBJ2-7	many	CASSLREGSWNEQYF	TGTGCCAGCAGTCTCCGCGAGGGGAGCTGGAACGAGCAGTACTTC
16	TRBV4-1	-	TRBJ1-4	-	CASSQGGRGNSEKLFF	TGCGCCAGCAGCCAAGGGGGGAGGGGTAATAGTGAAAAACTGTTTTTT
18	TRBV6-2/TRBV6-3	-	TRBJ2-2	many	CASSYSSYGSQGTGELFF	TGTGCCAGCAGTTACTCCTCGTACGGCAGCCAGGGGACCGGGGAGCTGTTTTTT
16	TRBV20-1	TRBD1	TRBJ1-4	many	CSASRDSTATNEKLFF	TGCAGTGCCTCCCGGGACAGTACTGCAACTAATGAAAAACTGTTTTTT
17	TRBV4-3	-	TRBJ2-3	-	CASSQDRGGLSIDTQYF	TGCGCCAGCAGCCAAGATAGGGGGGGGCTTAGCATAGATACGCAGTATTTT
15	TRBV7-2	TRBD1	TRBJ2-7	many	CASSSRTGFRYEQYF	TGTGCCAGCAGCTCCCGGACAGGGTTTAGGTACGAGCAGTACTTC
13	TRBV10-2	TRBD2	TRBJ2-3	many	CASSSTSGRTQYF	TGCGCCAGCAGCTCTACTAGCGGGAGAACGCAGTATTTT
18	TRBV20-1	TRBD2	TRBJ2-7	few	CSARAPDPGEGPWREQYF	TGCAGTGCTAGAGCTCCGGATCCGGGGGAGGGCCCTTGGAGGGAGCAGTACTTC
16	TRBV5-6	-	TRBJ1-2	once	CASSLATVDVLYGYTF	TGTGCCAGCAGCTTGGCCACTGTCGACGTCCTCTATGGCTACACCTTC
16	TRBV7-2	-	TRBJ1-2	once	CASSPWTQSGIYGYAF	TGTGCCAGCAGCCCTTGGACACAAAGCGGTATCTATGGCTACGCCTTC
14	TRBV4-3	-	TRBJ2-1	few	CASSQDRDYNEQFF	TGCGCCAGCAGCCAAGATCGAGACTACAATGAGCAGTTCTTC
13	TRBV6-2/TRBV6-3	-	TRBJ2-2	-	CASSYVATGELFF	TGTGCCAGCAGTTACGTTGCCACCGGGGAGCTGTTTTTT
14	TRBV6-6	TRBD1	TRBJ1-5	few	CASRLNRGIQPQHF	TGTGCCAGCAGGCTCAACAGGGGTATTCAGCCCCAGCATTTT
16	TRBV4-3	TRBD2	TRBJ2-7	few	CASSQGFGLVAYEQYF	TGCGCCAGCAGCCAAGGGTTCGGACTAGTTGCCTACGAGCAGTACTTC
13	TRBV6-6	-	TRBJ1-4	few	CASSYRSYEKLFF	TGTGCCAGCAGTTATAGGAGCTATGAAAAACTGTTTTTT
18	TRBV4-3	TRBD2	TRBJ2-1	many	CASSQDGGQARENNEQFF	TGCGCCAGCAGCCAAGATGGTGGCCAGGCGCGGGAGAACAATGAGCAGTTCTTC
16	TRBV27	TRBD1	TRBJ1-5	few	CASSLEGQGVRQPQHF	TGTGCCAGCAGTTTAGAGGGACAGGGGGTTCGTCAGCCCCAGCATTTT
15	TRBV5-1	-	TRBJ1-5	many	CASSLGEFSNQPQHF	TGCGCCAGCAGCTTGGGGGAGTTTAGCAATCAGCCCCAGCATTTT
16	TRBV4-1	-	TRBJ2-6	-	CASSHVGFSGANVLTF	TGCGCCAGCAGCCACGTAGGGTTCTCTGGGGCCAACGTCCTGACTTTC